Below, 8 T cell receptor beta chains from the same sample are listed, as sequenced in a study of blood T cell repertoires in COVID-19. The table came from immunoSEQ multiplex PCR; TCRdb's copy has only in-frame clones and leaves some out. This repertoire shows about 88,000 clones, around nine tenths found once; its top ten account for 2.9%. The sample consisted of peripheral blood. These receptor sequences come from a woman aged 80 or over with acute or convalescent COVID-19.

The CDR3, as DNA: TGCAGCGCGGAAGAGAGCACTGAAGCTTTCTTT. Its protein product is CSAEESTEAFF. V gene TRBV29-1 combines with J gene TRBJ1-1; no definite D call. Trimming shortened V by 7 bases and J by 4 bases, and 10 bases separated the two germline ends. From germline, CDR1 is SQVTM and CDR2 ANQGSEA. The CDR3 extends over 11 amino acids.

CDR3 sequence (DNA): TGTGCCAGCAGTTTGCAGGTCACAGATACGCAGTATTTT. Amino acid sequence: CASSLQVTDTQYF. The chain carries TRBV12-3 or TRBV12-4 and TRBJ2-3, with D hard to call. V lost 3 bases and J lost 2, with 6 bases in between. The CDR3 is made up of 13 amino acids.

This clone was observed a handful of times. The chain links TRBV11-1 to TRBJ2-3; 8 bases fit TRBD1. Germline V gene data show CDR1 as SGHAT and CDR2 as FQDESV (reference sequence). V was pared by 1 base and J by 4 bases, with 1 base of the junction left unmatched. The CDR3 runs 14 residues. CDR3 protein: CASSLGRGPDTQYF. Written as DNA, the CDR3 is TGTGCCAGCAGCTTAGGCAGGGGGCCAGATACGCAGTATTTT.

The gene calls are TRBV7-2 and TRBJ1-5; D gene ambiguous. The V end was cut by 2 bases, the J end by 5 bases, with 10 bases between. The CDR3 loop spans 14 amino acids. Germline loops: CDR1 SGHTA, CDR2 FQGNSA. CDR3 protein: CASSLFKRDQPQHF. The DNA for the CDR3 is TGTGCCAGCAGCTTATTCAAGCGGGATCAGCCCCAGCATTTT.

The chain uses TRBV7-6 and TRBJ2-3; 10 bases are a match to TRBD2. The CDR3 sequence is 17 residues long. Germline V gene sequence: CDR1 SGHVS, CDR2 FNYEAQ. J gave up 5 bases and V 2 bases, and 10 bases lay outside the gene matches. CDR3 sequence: CASSLPYSGRTVDTQYF. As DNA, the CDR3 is TGTGCCAGCAGCTTACCCTATAGCGGGAGGACGGTAGATACGCAGTATTTT.

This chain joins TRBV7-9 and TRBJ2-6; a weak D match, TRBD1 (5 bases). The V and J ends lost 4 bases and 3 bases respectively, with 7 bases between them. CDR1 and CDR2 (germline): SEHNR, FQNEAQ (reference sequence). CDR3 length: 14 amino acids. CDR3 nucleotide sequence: TGTGCCAGCAGCTCAGACAGTGGGGCCAACGTCCTGACTTTC. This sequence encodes CASSSDSGANVLTF.

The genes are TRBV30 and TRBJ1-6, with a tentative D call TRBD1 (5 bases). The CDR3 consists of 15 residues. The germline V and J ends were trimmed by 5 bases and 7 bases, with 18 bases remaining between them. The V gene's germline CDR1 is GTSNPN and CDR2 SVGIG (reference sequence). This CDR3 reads CAWSYPGVGNSPLHF. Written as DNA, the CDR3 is TGTGCCTGGTCCTACCCGGGGGTTGGAAATTCACCCCTCCACTTT.

The CDR3 loop is CASRRDNAYEQYF. DNA of the CDR3: TGTGCCAGCAGACGGGACAACGCCTACGAGCAGTACTTC. The V and J genes are TRBV2 and TRBJ2-7, with D perhaps TRBD1 (6 bases). Germline V gene data show CDR1 as SNHLY and CDR2 as FYNNEI. Between the trimmed V and J ends, which lost 6 bases and 2 bases, there was a span of 11 bases. This CDR3 spans 13 amino acids.